This passage covers 7 T cell receptor beta chains from one sample sequenced in a study of blood T cell repertoires in COVID-19. Libraries were prepared by immunoSEQ multiplex PCR; TCRdb keeps only in-frame clonotypes and omits some of them. In the table there are tens of thousands of clones, roughly four fifths of which are singletons. The sample comprised peripheral blood. All receptors derive from a woman at least 80 years old with acute or convalescent COVID-19.

This clone was seen a few times. The rearrangement links TRBV9 to TRBJ1-3, with 7 bases lining up with TRBD1. Germline V gives CDR1 SGDLS, CDR2 YYNGEE. Trimming took 0 bases from V and 2 from J; bases not matched to a gene: 8. The CDR3 has 17 amino acids. CDR3 in DNA: TGTGCCAGCAGCGTAGCGGCCACGGGACAGCCTGGAAACACCATATATTTT. It encodes CASSVAATGQPGNTIYF.

The gene calls are TRBV24-1 and TRBJ2-3; D perhaps matches TRBD1 (6 bases). Germline lookup yields CDR1 KGHDR and CDR2 SFDVKD. Between the trimmed V and J ends, which lost 7 bases and 2 bases, there was a span of 12 bases. The CDR3 runs 14 residues. The CDR3 sequence: CATRSWDNTDTQYF. CDR3 in DNA: TGTGCCACCAGATCCTGGGACAACACAGATACGCAGTATTTT.

The V gene is TRBV2, the J gene TRBJ1-5; 8 nucleotides align to TRBD1. J gave up 4 bases and V 6 bases, and 5 bases lay outside the gene matches. Germline CDR1 SNHLY, CDR2 FYNNEI. There are 14 residues in the CDR3. CDR3 residues: CASSGQGVNQPQHF. The CDR3 nucleotides read TGTGCCAGCAGCGGACAGGGAGTAAATCAGCCCCAGCATTTT.

The chain combines TRBV7-2 with TRBJ2-2, with 7 nucleotides matching TRBD2. V lost 5 bases to trimming and J lost 4 bases; unmatched junction nucleotides: 7. Per the germline V gene, CDR1 is SGHTA and CDR2 is FQGNSA. The CDR3 spans 15 residues. CDR3 DNA sequence: TGTGCCAGCAGCCTCCGGGGGGAGGGCACCGGGGAGCTGTTTTTT. Its protein product is CASSLRGEGTGELFF.

The table lists this clone with a count of one. J is TRBJ2-7 and V is TRBV4-1; no reliable D call. Germline CDR1 is MGHRA and CDR2 is YSYEKL. The V gene lost 0 bases and the J gene lost 0 bases, with 12 bases spanning the gap. The CDR3 spans 16 residues. The CDR3 coding sequence is TGCGCCAGCAGCCAAGATTGGGCACCCAGCTCCTACGAGCAGTACTTC. Translating gives CASSQDWAPSSYEQYF.

The chain is built from TRBV7-8 and TRBJ1-5; D is undetermined. The CDR3 covers 13 residues. V gave up 5 bases and J gave up 3 bases, with 8 bases separating them. Germline-derived CDR1 and CDR2 are SGHVS and FQNEAQ. The CDR3 region has the DNA TGTGCCAGCAGCGAGAGTTTCAATCAGCCCCAGCATTTT. Protein: CASSESFNQPQHF.

This clone occurred once. The J gene is TRBJ2-1, the V gene TRBV7-3, with 9 bases lining up with TRBD1. The CDR3 extends over 20 amino acids. Germline CDR1 is SGHTA and CDR2 is FQGTGA. Unmatched junction bases numbered 17, after V lost 2 bases and J lost 3 bases. In DNA, the CDR3 is TGTGCCAGCAGCTTAGCCGTCCCGGGACAGGGAAGTTTTGGCTACAATGAGCAGTTCTTC. Translating gives CASSLAVPGQGSFGYNEQFF.